This is a list of T cell receptor beta chains from one sample in a study of T cell responses to AZD1222 COVID-19 vaccine. Here immunoSEQ multiplex PCR was the method, and the copy in TCRdb shows in-frame clones only, minus some. The table has around 200,000 clones, approximately 91% seen once. The source was peripheral blood, collected on day 0 of AZD1222 vaccination. The receptors were gathered from an adult in good health. CDR3s include the opening cysteine and the closing phenylalanine or tryptophan. The D gene is left open where the match is weak. For some rows the clone size is stated as once, few or many, or as a class when expanded; others skip it.

d_call	v_call	j_call	clone_size	cdr3_aa	cdr3_nt
TRBD2	TRBV19	TRBJ2-4	-	CASIDRGGPKNIQYF	TGTGCCAGTATCGATCGGGGGGGACCCAAAAACATTCAGTACTTC
-	TRBV27	TRBJ2-7	few	CASSFGDEQYF	TGTGCCAGCAGTTTCGGGGACGAGCAGTACTTC
-	TRBV19	TRBJ2-2	-	CASSIVGGGTGELFF	TGTGCCAGTAGTATAGTGGGGGGTGGCACCGGGGAGCTGTTTTTT
-	TRBV25-1	TRBJ2-5	-	CASSVSETQYF	TGTGCCAGCAGTGTATCGGAGACCCAGTACTTC
TRBD1	TRBV27	TRBJ2-1	-	CASRRQGFFYNEQFF	TGTGCCAGCAGGCGACAGGGGTTTTTCTACAATGAGCAGTTCTTC
-	TRBV4-1	TRBJ1-1	-	CASSQDPGRLMNTEAFF	TGCGCCAGCAGCCAAGATCCCGGCAGACTCATGAACACTGAAGCTTTCTTT
TRBD1	TRBV5-1	TRBJ2-3	-	CASSLYPDRSTDTQYF	TGCGCCAGCAGCTTGTATCCGGACAGGAGCACAGATACGCAGTATTTT
-	TRBV28	TRBJ1-5	-	CASSDKQYQPQHF	TGTGCCAGCAGCGACAAGCAGTATCAGCCCCAGCATTTT
TRBD1	TRBV10-3	TRBJ1-1	-	CAISVGTGGNTEAFF	TGTGCCATCAGTGTTGGGACAGGGGGGAACACTGAAGCTTTCTTT
-	TRBV7-3	TRBJ2-1	-	CASSYTADKINEQFF	TGTGCCAGCAGCTACACAGCTGACAAGATCAATGAGCAGTTCTTC